This TCR beta chain was observed in a study of blood T cells in healthy people across ages. Study overall: Through template switching, about one barcoded beta molecule was captured per two T cells, as measured in model experiments.

The length of the CDR3 is 15 residues. The V end was cut by 0 bases, the J end by 11 bases, with 19 bases between. Germline lookup yields CDR1 LGHDT and CDR2 YNNKEL (reference sequence). A remark on this clonotype: No antigen is known for it.

PBMCs were isolated at a quantity of at least 6.5 million per sample. Study-wide results and limits: Greater diversity and more naive CD4+ cells were seen in long-lived donors than in aged donors. Shifts in expanded clonotypes may have been confounded by donor CMV status, which was unknown.

For the second PCR, which ran for about 7 to 12 cycles, a sample-barcoded 5' primer and a J-beta primer mix were used. TCRdb called the 5' RACE reads again in MiXCR, with one record for every CDR3 protein. The sample carries some 880,000 distinct CDR3 sequences, 35% to 40% recorded once. V and J are TRBV3-1 and TRBJ1-1; D might be TRBD1 (5 bases). The receptor's source is a man aged 18 to 29 in good health. The sequenced sample was blood. The CDR3 nucleotides are TGTGCCAGCAGCCAAGATGCCAGTGACGGGGCAGGGGCTTTCTTT. Amino acids: CASSQDASDGAGAFF.